These 22 T cell receptor beta chains came from one sample sequenced in a study of blood T cell repertoires in COVID-19. Produced via immunoSEQ multiplex PCR; TCRdb's table is partial and in-frame only. The sample holds about 89,000 clones, 72% seen once. Sequencing used peripheral blood. Source of these receptors: a woman older than 75 with acute or convalescent COVID-19.

The chain couples TRBV10-3 to TRBJ1-2, with D maybe TRBD1 (6 bases). The germline V gene has CDR1 ENHRY and CDR2 SYGVKD. The CDR3 extends over 16 amino acids. Trimming left V 6 bases short and J 8 bases short, with 25 bases between. CDR3 amino acids: CAIRPQGQGANLGYTF. DNA for the CDR3: TGTGCCATCAGACCCCAGGGGCAAGGAGCGAATTTGGGCTACACCTTC.

V usage is TRBV2 and J usage is TRBJ2-5, with 7 nucleotides matching TRBD2. The germline CDR1 and CDR2 sequences are SNHLY and FYNNEI. CDR3 length: 18 amino acids. Losses at the gene ends were 8 bases for V and 0 bases for J; bases not matched to a gene: 18. The CDR3 DNA sequence: TGTGCCAGCTACCTGGGGCGAGGTCGGGGAGGGAACCAAGAGACCCAGTACTTC. Translating it yields CASYLGRGRGGNQETQYF. The whole variable domain, filled in from reference TRBV2 and TRBJ2-5, reads EPEVTQTPSHQVTQMGQEVILRCVPISNHLYFYWYRQILGQKVEFLVSFYNNEISEKSEIFDDQFSVERPDGSNFTLKIRSTKLEDSAMYFCASYLGRGRGGNQETQYFGPGTRLLVL.

V gene TRBV5-5 combines with J gene TRBJ2-3; TRBD2 might be the D (7 bases). With 3 bases removed from V and 5 bases from J, the gap between germline ends came to 16 bases. CDR1 SGHKS and CDR2 YYEKEE come from the germline V gene (reference sequence). CDR3 size: 15 residues. This CDR3 is CASSWGGGEGDTQYF. In nucleotides, the CDR3 is TGTGCCAGCAGCTGGGGCGGGGGCGAGGGAGATACGCAGTATTTT.

At least ten counts were recorded for this clone. The V call is TRBV4-3, the J call TRBJ1-1; D perhaps matches TRBD1 (6 bases). The CDR3 totals 14 residues. The V gene lost 4 bases and the J gene lost 3 bases, with 12 bases spanning the gap. Germline V gives CDR1 LGHNA, CDR2 YSLEER. The CDR3 here is CASSLGGEDTEAFF. The CDR3 nucleotides read TGCGCCAGCAGCCTAGGGGGAGAGGACACTGAAGCTTTCTTT.

Only a few counts were recorded for this clone. The chain uses TRBV19 and TRBJ2-5; D gene uncertain. The CDR3 spans 13 residues. CDR1 is LNHDA and CDR2 is SQIVND in the germline V gene (reference sequence). The V gene lost 3 bases and the J gene lost 1 base, with 6 bases spanning the gap. The CDR3 nucleotides read TGTGCCAGTAGTATCGTCAGCCAAGAGACCCAGTACTTC. Translation: CASSIVSQETQYF.

The genes are TRBV6-1 and TRBJ1-5, with 10 bases fitting TRBD1. From germline, CDR1 is MNHNS and CDR2 SASEGT. The CDR3 totals 15 residues. Unmatched junction bases numbered 5, after V lost 8 bases and J lost 1 base. The CDR3 DNA reads TGTGCCAGCGACAGGGGGCAACGAAGCAATCAGCCCCAGCATTTT. Translating it yields CASDRGQRSNQPQHF.

The chain uses TRBV18 and TRBJ2-7; unclear D gene. The CDR3 consists of 12 residues. Per the germline V gene, CDR1 is KGHSH and CDR2 is LQKENI. The germline V and J ends were trimmed by 5 bases and 2 bases, with 7 bases remaining between them. DNA of the CDR3: TGTGCCAGCTCATCATCCCCCTACGAGCAGTACTTC. It codes for CASSSSPYEQYF.

The rearrangement links TRBV6-5 to TRBJ2-7, with a possible D match to TRBD1 (6 bases). Trimming left V 3 bases short and J 2 bases short, with 11 bases between. Germline CDR1 is MNHEY and CDR2 is SVGAGI. This CDR3 comprises 14 residues. CDR3 DNA sequence: TGTGCCAGCAGTTATCAGACAGGAACCTACGAGCAGTACTTC. Translating gives CASSYQTGTYEQYF.

The chain is built from TRBV6-4 and TRBJ1-5; the D is unclear. CDR3 length: 13 amino acids. From germline, CDR1 is MRHNA and CDR2 SNTAGT. V was clipped by 8 bases and J by 4 bases, with 12 bases between them. CDR3 sequence reads: CASAREQNQPQHF. For the CDR3, the DNA is TGTGCCAGCGCCCGGGAACAAAATCAGCCCCAGCATTTT.

CDR3 DNA: TGTGCCAGCATCTTTCGATCTGGGGGGGTCTATGGCTACACCTTC. Protein product: CASIFRSGGVYGYTF. This sequence joins TRBV6-6 and TRBJ1-2, with a tentative D call TRBD1 (5 bases). The V gene lost 7 bases and the J gene lost 4 bases, with 19 bases spanning the gap. CDR1 MNHNY and CDR2 SVGAGI come from the germline V gene (reference sequence). This CDR3 region has 15 residues.

This chain links TRBV13 with TRBJ1-3; D might be TRBD1 (6 bases). The CDR3 covers 14 residues. CDR1 and CDR2 (germline): PRHDT, FYEKMQ (reference sequence). Trimming took off 3 bases at V and 4 bases at J, with 10 bases between the two ends. CDR3 in DNA: TGTGCCAGCAGCTTCGGCCAGGGGGGAAACACCATATATTTT. Translation: CASSFGQGGNTIYF. Combining the CDR3 with reference TRBV13 and TRBJ1-3 gives the whole variable domain AAGVIQSPRHLIKEKRETATLKCYPIPRHDTVYWYQQGPGQDPQFLISFYEKMQSDKGSIPDRFSAQQFSDYHSELNMSSLELGDSALYFCASSFGQGGNTIYFGEGSWLTVV.

This chain uses TRBV5-6 with TRBJ1-5, with D possibly TRBD1 on 5 matching bases. Germline assignment: CDR1 SGHDT and CDR2 YYEEEE. Trimming removed 4 bases from V and 6 bases from J, with 14 bases in between. The CDR3 is 14 residues long. CDR3 loop: CASSLQGIGQPQHF. The CDR3 DNA is TGTGCCAGCAGCCTCCAGGGAATTGGTCAGCCCCAGCATTTT.

V usage is TRBV6-5 and J usage is TRBJ1-4; TRBD1 agrees at 7 bases. Trimming cost V 6 bases and J 10 bases; bases outside gene matches: 11. The germline V gene encodes CDR1 MNHEY and CDR2 SVGAGI. The CDR3 loop spans 14 amino acids. The CDR3 nucleotides are TGTGCCAGCAGCGACAGGGCACGAGAAGGAAAACTGTTTTTT. Translated: CASSDRAREGKLFF.

V usage is TRBV4-3 and J usage is TRBJ1-1; the D is unclear. The germline V and J ends were trimmed by 4 bases and 2 bases, with 14 bases remaining between them. CDR1 and CDR2 from the germline V gene are LGHNA and YSLEER. This CDR3 has 15 amino acids. The CDR3, as DNA: TGCGCCAGCAGCCTTCGTAGAGGGAGTAACACTGAAGCTTTCTTT. This encodes CASSLRRGSNTEAFF.

The chain carries TRBV11-2 and TRBJ1-1; 11 bases are a match to TRBD1. Germline trimming cut 8 bases from V and 3 bases from J; bases unmatched to any gene: 5. Per germline, CDR1 SGHAT and CDR2 FQNNGV. The CDR3 covers 14 residues. CDR3 sequence: CASGTGGGYTEAFF. Here the CDR3 DNA reads TGTGCCAGCGGGACAGGGGGTGGGTACACTGAAGCTTTCTTT.

There are a few counts of this clone. CDR3 in amino acids: CASSPYERGVFRPDTQYF. The CDR3 nucleotides read TGTGCCAGCAGCCCTTATGAGCGGGGGGTCTTCCGGCCGGATACGCAGTATTTT. The chain links TRBV9 to TRBJ2-3, with 9 bases lining up with TRBD2. The trim removed 4 bases at V and 6 bases at J, leaving 18 bases unmatched. There are 18 residues in the CDR3. CDR1 is SGDLS and CDR2 is YYNGEE in the germline V gene.

This clone showed up just once. The chain joins TRBV5-1 to TRBJ2-6; 7 nucleotides agree with TRBD1. Trimming removed 7 bases from V and 0 bases from J; junction bases left unmatched: 1. Per germline, CDR1 SGHRS and CDR2 YFSETQ. The CDR3 extends over 14 amino acids. The CDR3 region is CASRDSSGANVLTF. Here the CDR3 DNA reads TGCGCCAGCCGGGACAGCTCTGGGGCCAACGTCCTGACTTTC.

Only a few counts were recorded for this clone. The gene calls are TRBV29-1 and TRBJ1-4; 9 nucleotides align to TRBD1. Germline V gene lookup returns CDR1 SQVTM and CDR2 ANQGSEA. This CDR3 has 15 residues. The junction had 11 bases not matched to a gene; V was cut back by 5 bases and J by 7 bases. This chain's CDR3 is CSVQKQGAASEKLFF. DNA of the CDR3: TGCAGCGTTCAGAAACAGGGGGCGGCTAGTGAAAAACTGTTTTTT.

Many counts were recorded for this clone. The chain links TRBV19 to TRBJ1-4; 9 bases are a match to TRBD1. V dropped 5 bases and J dropped 6; count of bases not matched to a gene: 7. The CDR3 loop spans 15 amino acids. CDR1 is LNHDA, CDR2 SQIVND, per germline (reference sequence). CDR3 protein: CASSAARTGDEKLFF. The CDR3 DNA reads TGTGCCAGTAGTGCGGCCCGGACAGGGGATGAAAAACTGTTTTTT.

This clone was counted between two and nine times. This chain's CDR3 is CAWSRNRFSGYTF. The CDR3 DNA is TGTGCCTGGAGTAGGAACAGGTTCAGTGGCTACACCTTC. V usage is TRBV30 and J usage is TRBJ1-2, with D possibly being TRBD1 (5 bases). The CDR3 is 13 amino acids. The germline gives CDR1 GTSNPN, CDR2 SVGIG (reference sequence). The germline V and J ends were trimmed by 2 bases and 7 bases, with 14 bases remaining between them.

The chain combines TRBV19 with TRBJ2-7; 12 bases map to TRBD2. J gave up 1 base and V 6 bases, and 4 bases lay outside the gene matches. The CDR3 contains 15 residues. Germline V gene data show CDR1 as LNHDA and CDR2 as SQIVND (reference sequence). The CDR3 sequence: CASRRLAGVSYEQYF. CDR3 coding DNA: TGTGCCAGTAGACGACTAGCGGGGGTATCCTACGAGCAGTACTTC. Variable domain in full (rest from reference TRBV19 and TRBJ2-7): DGGITQSPKYLFRKEGQNVTLSCEQNLNHDAMYWYRQDPGQGLRLIYYSQIVNDFQKGDIAEGYSVSREKKESFPLTVTSAQKNPTAFYLCASRRLAGVSYEQYFGPGTRLTVT.

This clone was detected a few times. The chain combines TRBV4-3 with TRBJ1-5; D is unclear. There are 14 residues in the CDR3. V was trimmed by 1 base and J by 5 bases, leaving 9 bases between them. Germline V gene data show CDR1 as LGHNA and CDR2 as YSLEER. This CDR3 reads CASSQAGGHQPQHF. CDR3 sequence (DNA): TGCGCCAGCAGCCAAGCAGGAGGGCATCAGCCCCAGCATTTT.